Each of the 22 T cell receptor beta chains below was sequenced from the same sample in a study of beta chain features in type 1 diabetes. Sequencing targeted expressed TCRB transcripts, as all isolated RNA had been reverse transcribed. Clones were sequenced by immunoSEQ multiplex PCR, and TCRdb holds only the in-frame ones, with some missing. The data hold over 350,000 clones, with roughly 16% observed a single time. Sequenced sample: naive CD4+ T cells from blood. Source of these receptors: a woman under 30 in good health.

V gene TRBV7-9 combines with J gene TRBJ2-5; 7 bases are shared with TRBD1. The CDR3 is made up of 12 amino acids. Germline-derived CDR1 and CDR2 are SEHNR and FQNEAQ (reference sequence). Trimming took 5 bases from V and 11 from J; bases not matched to a gene: 8. CDR3 bases: TGTGCCAGCAGCCGACAGGGCGCTGAGCAGTACTTC. This gives the protein CASSRQGAEQYF.

This clone has a handful of counts. The chain uses TRBV2 and TRBJ2-1, with 7 bases matching TRBD2. J gave up 0 bases and V 2 bases, and 4 bases lay outside the gene matches. The CDR3 consists of 16 residues. CDR1 SNHLY and CDR2 FYNNEI come from the germline V gene. DNA of the CDR3: TGTGCCAGCAGTGAATTTGGGGGGGTCTCCTACAATGAGCAGTTCTTC. Translated, it gives CASSEFGGVSYNEQFF.

Only a few counts were recorded for this clone. The V call is TRBV7-2, the J call TRBJ2-5; D not certain. Germline assignment: CDR1 SGHTA and CDR2 FQGNSA. The V gene lost 2 bases and the J gene lost 5 bases, with 15 bases spanning the gap. This CDR3 contains 15 residues. As DNA, the CDR3 is TGTGCCAGCAGCTTAAATTTCCCGGGTTTGGAGACCCAGTACTTC. Residues: CASSLNFPGLETQYF.

There are a few counts of this clone. This sequence joins TRBV2 and TRBJ2-7; 7 bases match TRBD1. The V and J ends lost 4 bases and 3 bases, in that order; junction bases with no gene match: 6. CDR1 is SNHLY, CDR2 FYNNEI, per germline. The CDR3 is 14 amino acids. DNA for the CDR3: TGTGCCAGCAGTGCCTGGGACAGCAACTACGAGCAGTACTTC. It codes for CASSAWDSNYEQYF.

This clone showed up just a few times. The chain carries TRBV7-9 and TRBJ2-6, with D hard to call. Trimming stripped 5 bases from V and 0 bases from J, with 11 bases between. This CDR3 is 16 amino acids long. Germline CDR1 reads SEHNR; CDR2 reads FQNEAQ (reference sequence). The CDR3 sequence: CASSPLYGSGANVLTF. The CDR3 DNA sequence: TGTGCCAGCAGCCCCCTGTACGGCTCTGGGGCCAACGTCCTGACTTTC.

Concerning this clone: Within the sample, other DNA sequences also encode this same CDR3. The chain combines TRBV6-5 with TRBJ2-5; no clear D. The V and J ends lost 2 bases and 5 bases respectively, with 6 bases between them. Germline V CDR1 and CDR2: MNHEY, SVGAGI. The CDR3 has 12 residues. The CDR3 here is CASSYSGETQYF. CDR3 DNA sequence: TGTGCCAGCAGTTACAGTGGCGAGACCCAGTACTTC.

The chain is built from TRBV18 and TRBJ2-1; 10 nucleotides align to TRBD2. V shed 2 bases, J shed 7 bases, and the junction held 14 bases outside the gene matches. The V gene's germline CDR1 is KGHSH and CDR2 LQKENI. This CDR3 is 18 amino acids long. DNA for the CDR3: TGTGCCAGCTCACCAGGAGAGGCTAGCGGGAGTTTTGTAAATGAGCAGTTCTTC. Translating it yields CASSPGEASGSFVNEQFF.

This chain uses TRBV29-1 with TRBJ2-1, with 7 bases identical to TRBD2. V lost 4 bases, J lost 6 bases, and 9 bases stayed unmatched. The CDR3 has 14 amino acids. Germline CDR1 SQVTM, CDR2 ANQGSEA. CDR3 DNA: TGCAGCGTTGTTACGGGAGGAACGCTCAATGAGCAGTTCTTC. It yields the protein CSVVTGGTLNEQFF.

This clone showed up just a few times. CDR3 sequence reads: CASGLGGNTEAFF. The CDR3 bases are TGTGCTAGTGGTCTCGGGGGGAACACTGAAGCTTTCTTT. V is TRBV12-5 and J is TRBJ1-1; TRBD1 might be the D (5 bases). Germline V gives CDR1 LGHNT, CDR2 FRNRAP. This CDR3 is 13 amino acids long. V lost 5 bases and J 1 base, leaving 8 bases between the germline ends.

This clone came up a few times. CDR3 in amino acids: CAWSVHEPGNEQFF. In DNA, the CDR3 is TGTGCCTGGAGTGTCCACGAACCGGGGAATGAGCAGTTCTTC. The rearrangement links TRBV30 to TRBJ2-1; D is perhaps TRBD2 (5 bases). This CDR3 has 14 residues. Germline CDR1 GTSNPN, CDR2 SVGIG (reference sequence). The germline V and J ends were trimmed by 0 bases and 7 bases, with 13 bases remaining between them.

This chain links TRBV2 with TRBJ1-4, with 8 bases fitting TRBD1. V trimming: 7 bases; J trimming: 6 bases; junction bases outside the gene matches: 7. The CDR3 sequence is 14 residues long. CDR1 and CDR2 (germline): SNHLY, FYNNEI. The CDR3 protein is CASTRQGFYEKLFF. The CDR3 DNA is TGTGCCAGCACCAGACAGGGGTTTTATGAAAAACTGTTTTTT.

This sequence joins TRBV4-1 and TRBJ2-7; possibly TRBD2 for D (7 bases). The length of the CDR3 is 14 residues. The germline V and J ends were trimmed by 4 bases and 5 bases, with 15 bases remaining between them. From germline, CDR1 is MGHRA and CDR2 YSYEKL. CDR3 in DNA: TGCGCCAGCAGCCCGGTACCGGGGGGCAACGAGCAGTACTTC. Its translation is CASSPVPGGNEQYF.

The gene calls are TRBV28 and TRBJ1-2; D not resolved. V was trimmed by 4 bases and J by 4 bases, leaving 4 bases between them. The germline V gene has CDR1 MDHEN and CDR2 SYDVKM. The CDR3 has 11 amino acids. In DNA form, the CDR3 reads TGTGCCAGCAGTTCAGGCTATGGCTACACCTTC. It specifies CASSSGYGYTF.

The genes are TRBV21-1 and TRBJ1-2; the D call TRBD1 from the table was never checked on the DNA. TRBV21-1 is a pseudogene. The CDR3 length is 11 residues. CDR3 in amino acids: CASRRGSGYTF. The DNA for the CDR3 is TGTGCCAGCAGGAGGGGGTCAGGCTACACCTTC.

The V and J genes are TRBV5-1 and TRBJ2-1; weak D call: TRBD2 (6 bases). Germline V gene data show CDR1 as SGHRS and CDR2 as YFSETQ. The CDR3 contains 15 residues. Between the trimmed V and J ends, which lost 5 bases and 5 bases, there was a span of 17 bases. CDR3 bases: TGCGCCAGCAGACCGCTCGCGGGAACTAACAATGAGCAGTTCTTC. This gives the protein CASRPLAGTNNEQFF.

This clone was counted only a few times. The CDR3 here is CASSPTDRTMNTEAFF. The DNA for the CDR3 is TGCGCCAGCAGTCCGACGGACAGGACCATGAACACTGAAGCTTTCTTT. The chain is built from TRBV5-1 and TRBJ1-1, with 7 nucleotides matching TRBD1. Trimming cost V 5 bases and J 0 bases; bases outside gene matches: 10. Per the germline V gene, CDR1 is SGHRS and CDR2 is YFSETQ. CDR3 length: 16 residues. The whole variable domain, remainder taken from reference TRBV5-1 and TRBJ1-1, is KAGVTQTPRYLIKTRGQQVTLSCSPISGHRSVSWYQQTPGQGLQFLFEYFSETQRNKGNFPGRFSGRQFSNSRSEMNVSTLELGDSALYLCASSPTDRTMNTEAFFGQGTRLTVV.

The rearrangement uses TRBV30 and TRBJ2-7, with D perhaps matching TRBD2 (5 bases). Deletions cut 1 base from V and 7 bases from J, with 8 bases between. From germline, CDR1 is GTSNPN and CDR2 SVGIG (reference sequence). The CDR3 extends over 11 amino acids. CDR3 amino acids: CAWSAWREQYF. The CDR3 DNA reads as TGTGCCTGGAGTGCCTGGAGGGAGCAGTACTTC.

This clone was detected only a few times. Its ends do not fully match the called genes, so a read error is possible. V gene TRBV28 combines with J gene TRBJ2-1; possible D gene TRBD1, 5 bases. Germline V gene data show CDR1 as MDHEN and CDR2 as SYDVKM. This CDR3 region has 11 residues. The CDR3 DNA sequence: TGTGCCAGCAGTTTAGGCAGGGCATTAGTCTTC. This gives the protein CASSLGRALVF.

This clone was counted only a few times. This sample also contains other DNA sequences that code for the same CDR3. The V and J genes are TRBV29-1 and TRBJ1-1; 7 bases fit TRBD1. Germline V gene sequence: CDR1 SQVTM, CDR2 ANQGSEA. The CDR3 totals 12 residues. V gave up 5 bases and J gave up 2 bases; unmatched junction bases: 2. CDR3 DNA sequence: TGCAGCGTTAGGACAGGAAACACTGAAGCTTTCTTT. It encodes CSVRTGNTEAFF. The full variable domain, rest sourced from reference TRBV29-1 and TRBJ1-1, is SAVISQKPSRDICQRGTSLTIQCQVDSQVTMMFWYRQQPGQSLTLIATANQGSEATYESGFVIDKFPISRPNLTFSTLTVSNMSPEDSSIYLCSVRTGNTEAFFGQGTRLTVV.

This clone has just a few counts. CDR3 sequence (DNA): TGTGCCAGCGGAAGACAGGGTCCCACAGATACGCAGTATTTT. Its protein is CASGRQGPTDTQYF. This chain connects TRBV4-2 to TRBJ2-3; TRBD1 matches at 7 bases. CDR3 size: 14 residues. Germline CDR1 and CDR2: LGHNA and YNFKEQ. After removal of 8 bases from V and 2 bases from J, the junction contained 7 bases not matched to a gene.

CDR3 nucleotides: TGCGCCAGCAGCTTGGCCTCGTTAGCGACGGACACCGGGGAGCTGTTTTTT. This translates into CASSLASLATDTGELFF. The chain is built from TRBV5-1 and TRBJ2-2, with D possibly TRBD2 on 5 matching bases. There are 17 residues in the CDR3. Trimming took 0 bases from V and 3 from J, leaving 15 bases between them. Germline lookup yields CDR1 SGHRS and CDR2 YFSETQ.

This clone was detected a few times. The chain couples TRBV28 to TRBJ2-3; 8 bases fit TRBD2. The CDR3 is made up of 15 amino acids. After removal of 6 bases from V and 1 base from J, the junction contained 6 bases not matched to a gene. From germline, CDR1 is MDHEN and CDR2 SYDVKM. The CDR3 nucleotides are TGTGCCAGCAGCTCGAGCGGGAGTGGCACAGATACGCAGTATTTT. It encodes CASSSSGSGTDTQYF.